A selection of T cell receptor beta chains follows, all from one sample in a study of T-cell reconstitution after alpha-beta-depleted transplantation in children. One entry per CDR3 protein, called by TCRdb with MiXCR from the PCR reads. The sample lists almost 600,000 distinct CDR3 sequences; 25% to 30% were seen once. The sample here was PBMCs, taken before TCRalphabeta/CD19-depleted stem cell transplant. All receptors derive from a boy younger than two with Wiskott-Aldrich syndrome, due to receive a stem cell transplant. Each CDR3 is given with its conserved first and last residue. A D gene is named only where the DNA matches it firmly. Not all rows give a size; the values are once, few, many and, for expanded clones, a class.

TRBV5-1	.	.	TRBJ1-1	TGCGCCAGCAGCTTGGGATCAGGGTTTGATTACACTGAAGCTTTCTTT	CASSLGSGFDYTEAFF
TRBV10-2	.	few	TRBJ1-4	TGCGCCAGCAGTGAGGGGGGAGAGGAAAAACTGTTTTTT	CASSEGGEEKLFF
TRBV12-3/TRBV12-4	TRBD2	few	TRBJ2-5	TGTGCCAGCAGGGGAACTAGCGGGAGGGAAGAGACCCAGTACTTC	CASRGTSGREETQYF
TRBV6-5	.	few	TRBJ2-7	TGTGCCAGCAGTTACCTACCACCAGACTCGGGCGAGCAGTACTTC	CASSYLPPDSGEQYF
TRBV20-1	TRBD2	.	TRBJ2-3	TGCAGTGCTAGAGATTTGCGGGAGGGGATTACAGATACGCAGTATTTT	CSARDLREGITDTQYF
TRBV15	TRBD2	few	TRBJ2-3	TGTGCCACCAGCGGCGGGAGGGCCCAGGATACGCAGTATTTT	CATSGGRAQDTQYF
TRBV7-6	TRBD2	.	TRBJ2-2	TGTGCCAGCAGCTTAGCCTCGGGACTAGCGGCGAACACCGGGGAGCTGTTTTTT	CASSLASGLAANTGELFF
TRBV6-5	TRBD1	.	TRBJ2-7	TGTGCCAGCAGTTACTCGATAACAGACAGGGGAAACCCCAACTACGAGCAGTACTTC	CASSYSITDRGNPNYEQYF
TRBV19	TRBD2	.	TRBJ2-7	TGTGCCAGTAGCCGCGGACTAGCGGTTCCAATCTACGAGCAGTACTTC	CASSRGLAVPIYEQYF
TRBV15	.	.	TRBJ1-1	TGTGCCACCAGCATAAAATCGTCGGGCACTGAAGCTTTCTTT	CATSIKSSGTEAFF
TRBV10-2	TRBD2	few	TRBJ2-7	TGCGCCAGCAGTAGGCTAGCGGGAGCCTCCGAGCAGTACTTC	CASSRLAGASEQYF
TRBV29-1	TRBD1	few	TRBJ2-7	TGCAGCGTTTCGTTGGGGACAGGTTACGAGCAGTACTTC	CSVSLGTGYEQYF
TRBV7-9	.	few	TRBJ2-5	TGTGCCAGCAGCTTAGACAGATACCAAGAGACCCAGTACTTC	CASSLDRYQETQYF
TRBV27	.	few	TRBJ1-5	TGTGCCAGCAGTATACGGGCAGGGGATCAGCCCCAGCATTTT	CASSIRAGDQPQHF
TRBV7-2	.	few	TRBJ2-5	TGTGCCAGCAGCCCCGGGACTTTATACCAAGAGACCCAGTACTTC	CASSPGTLYQETQYF
TRBV7-8	TRBD1	few	TRBJ1-1	TGTGCCAGCAGCTTGGCAGGGGGCCGTTTAAACACTGAAGCTTTCTTT	CASSLAGGRLNTEAFF
TRBV24-1	TRBD2	.	TRBJ2-2	TGTGCCACCAGTGACCTAGCGGGAGGCCCGAACACCGGGGAGCTGTTTTTT	CATSDLAGGPNTGELFF
TRBV12-3/TRBV12-4	TRBD2	.	TRBJ2-5	TGTGCCAGCAGTCCGAGCGGGAGCGGAGGGACCCAGTACTTC	CASSPSGSGGTQYF